Listed here are 17 T cell receptor beta chains from one sample, sequenced in a study of cytomegalovirus exposure and HLA in healthy donors. Use of 60 Vbeta and 13 Jbeta primers characterized the PCR. Some clones are missing from TCRdb's copy, which holds only in-frame ones; the method was immunoSEQ multiplex PCR. In the table there are about 180,000 clones, around 80% of which are singletons. The sequenced sample was PBMCs. The receptors were gathered from a middle-aged man in good health and CMV-seronegative.

The chain's CDR3 is CASSLTEETQYF. The CDR3 bases are TGTGCCAGCAGCTTAACGGAAGAGACCCAGTACTTC. The chain is built from TRBV11-2 and TRBJ2-5; D is ambiguous. Germline CDR1 reads SGHAT; CDR2 reads FQNNGV. This CDR3 spans 12 amino acids. The germline V and J ends were trimmed by 2 bases and 3 bases, with 4 bases remaining between them.

This clone has more than one count but fewer than ten. J is TRBJ2-7 and V is TRBV6-1, with a tentative D call TRBD2 (6 bases). Germline CDR1 MNHNS, CDR2 SASEGT. CDR3 size: 17 residues. Trimming took off 7 bases at V and 5 bases at J, with 27 bases between the two ends. CDR3 DNA sequence: TGTGCCAGCATTGATAGTCGGAGGGCCAGGGTATCGCACGAGCAGTACTTC. The encoded protein is CASIDSRRARVSHEQYF.

This chain uses TRBV6-5 with TRBJ2-7; 11 nucleotides match TRBD1. The germline CDR1 and CDR2 sequences are MNHEY and SVGAGI. V was pared by 4 bases and J by 3 bases, with 5 bases of the junction left unmatched. This CDR3 region has 15 residues. The chain's CDR3 is CASSSAGTGGYEQYF. CDR3 DNA sequence: TGTGCCAGCAGTTCCGCCGGGACAGGGGGCTACGAGCAGTACTTC.

The V call is TRBV6-1, the J call TRBJ2-5, with TRBD2 as a possible D gene (6 bases). V was shortened by 4 bases and J by 3 bases, with 12 bases between the two germline ends. The CDR3 sequence is 14 residues long. The germline V gene encodes CDR1 MNHNS and CDR2 SASEGT. The CDR3 region has the DNA TGTGCCAGCAGTGTAATCCCGGGGGAAGAGACCCAGTACTTC. Translation gives CASSVIPGEETQYF.

This clone was found a few times. Other DNA sequences in this sample translate to the same CDR3. V usage is TRBV4-1 and J usage is TRBJ2-7; 9 positions match TRBD1. The CDR3 consists of 15 residues. V dropped 0 bases and J dropped 6; count of bases not matched to a gene: 6. CDR1 and CDR2 (germline): MGHRA, YSYEKL. CDR3 residues: CASSQEWGQGLEQYF. The DNA for the CDR3 is TGCGCCAGCAGCCAAGAATGGGGACAGGGCCTCGAGCAGTACTTC.

This CDR3 reads CASSMPDRVDYGYTF. CDR3 coding DNA: TGTGCCAGTAGTATGCCCGACAGGGTTGACTATGGCTACACCTTC. The chain uses TRBV19 and TRBJ1-2; 7 bases match TRBD1. The CDR3 loop spans 15 amino acids. Looked up from germline, CDR1 is LNHDA and CDR2 is SQIVND (reference sequence). V was pared by 3 bases and J by 3 bases, with 7 bases of the junction left unmatched.

V gene TRBV5-1 combines with J gene TRBJ1-4; 12 bases agree with TRBD1. The CDR3 loop spans 17 amino acids. The V gene end was trimmed by 4 bases and the J gene end by 7 bases; junction bases not matched to a gene: 11. The V gene's germline CDR1 is SGHRS and CDR2 YFSETQ. CDR3 bases: TGCGCCAGCAGCGGGACCGGGACAGGGGGCTTTCTTGAAAAACTGTTTTTT. Translated, it gives CASSGTGTGGFLEKLFF. The full variable domain, with the rest looked up from reference TRBV5-1 and TRBJ1-4, is KAGVTQTPRYLIKTRGQQVTLSCSPISGHRSVSWYQQTPGQGLQFLFEYFSETQRNKGNFPGRFSGRQFSNSRSEMNVSTLELGDSALYLCASSGTGTGGFLEKLFFGSGTQLSVL.

This chain joins TRBV5-4 and TRBJ2-1, with D uncertain. CDR1 and CDR2 (germline): SGHNT, YYREEE (reference sequence). Trimming shortened V by 4 bases and J by 7 bases, and 15 bases separated the two germline ends. The CDR3 runs 14 residues. The CDR3 sequence: CASSVDRIGNEQFF. The CDR3 coding sequence is TGTGCCAGCAGCGTGGACCGTATCGGTAATGAGCAGTTCTTC.

Comment on this clone: An end of the junction does not agree with germline; a read error may underlie this. J is TRBJ1-2 and V is TRBV6-1, with D possibly matching TRBD1 (6 bases). The CDR3 is 13 residues long. The germline V gene encodes CDR1 MNHNS and CDR2 SASEGT. CDR3 in DNA: TGTGCCGGCAGACCGACAGGTGACTATGGCTACACCTTC. Protein sequence: CAGRPTGDYGYTF.

The CDR3 nucleotides read TGTGCCAGCAGTTTAAGGGGGTATAGCAATCAGCCCCAGCATTTT. Amino acid sequence: CASSLRGYSNQPQHF. The genes are TRBV27 and TRBJ1-5; the D gene is possibly TRBD1 (6 bases). Trimming removed 2 bases from V and 0 bases from J, with 8 bases in between. Per the germline V gene, CDR1 is MNHEY and CDR2 is SMNVEV (reference sequence). The CDR3 extends over 15 amino acids.

This chain joins TRBV18 and TRBJ1-1; D is unclear. Germline V gene sequence: CDR1 KGHSH, CDR2 LQKENI. V lost 3 bases and J lost 11, with 10 bases in between. The CDR3 covers 11 residues. CDR3 amino acids: CASSPRESAFF. The DNA for the CDR3 is TGTGCCAGCTCACCGCGGGAATCGGCTTTCTTT.

The chain couples TRBV5-1 to TRBJ2-1; 10 bases line up with TRBD2. Germline V gene data show CDR1 as SGHRS and CDR2 as YFSETQ. Trimming cost V 0 bases and J 7 bases; bases outside gene matches: 4. The CDR3 totals 15 residues. CDR3 nucleotide sequence: TGCGCCAGCAGCTTGGCCACTAGCGGGATGAATGAGCAGTTCTTC. The encoded protein is CASSLATSGMNEQFF.

V and J are TRBV28 and TRBJ1-1; the D is unclear. Germline V gives CDR1 MDHEN, CDR2 SYDVKM. V dropped 2 bases and J dropped 1 base, with 8 bases sitting between them. The CDR3 consists of 14 residues. Here the CDR3 reads CASSLVQENTEAFF. The CDR3 region has the DNA TGTGCCAGCAGTTTAGTTCAGGAGAACACTGAAGCTTTCTTT. Complete variable domain (other parts from reference TRBV28 and TRBJ1-1): DVKVTQSSRYLVKRTGEKVFLECVQDMDHENMFWYRQDPGLGLRLIYFSYDVKMKEKGDIPEGYSVSREKKERFSLILESASTNQTSMYLCASSLVQENTEAFFGQGTRLTVV.

This chain connects TRBV5-1 to TRBJ2-7, with 8 bases fitting TRBD1. V dropped 4 bases and J dropped 3; count of bases not matched to a gene: 9. The CDR3 covers 15 residues. Germline V gene lookup returns CDR1 SGHRS and CDR2 YFSETQ. The chain's CDR3 is CASSLTGGSRYEQYF. The DNA of the CDR3 is TGCGCCAGCAGCCTTACAGGGGGTAGCCGCTACGAGCAGTACTTC.

The table lists this clone with a few counts. The rearrangement links TRBV9 to TRBJ2-7; TRBD2 agrees at 7 bases. This CDR3 has 15 amino acids. The germline V gene has CDR1 SGDLS and CDR2 YYNGEE. V shed 0 bases, J shed 1 base, and the junction held 4 bases outside the gene matches. The CDR3 region is CASSVGGGGSYEQYF. The CDR3 bases are TGTGCCAGCAGCGTAGGGGGCGGGGGTTCCTACGAGCAGTACTTC.

Concerning this clone itself: Other DNA sequences from this sample encode an identical CDR3 as well. The rearrangement uses TRBV5-1 and TRBJ2-1, with D maybe TRBD1 (6 bases). The germline V gene encodes CDR1 SGHRS and CDR2 YFSETQ. V lost 4 bases and J 4 bases, leaving 12 bases between the germline ends. The CDR3 has 14 amino acids. The chain's CDR3 is CASSTRTAYNEQFF. The DNA of the CDR3 is TGCGCCAGCAGCACTAGGACAGCTTACAATGAGCAGTTCTTC.

V is TRBV7-9 and J is TRBJ1-1; no firm D call. Germline CDR1 is SEHNR and CDR2 is FQNEAQ (reference sequence). Trimming left V 3 bases short and J 0 bases short, with 11 bases between. The CDR3 covers 15 residues. The CDR3 sequence is CASSFPEFMNTEAFF. CDR3 bases: TGTGCCAGCAGCTTTCCTGAGTTCATGAACACTGAAGCTTTCTTT.